This T cell receptor beta chain stems from a study of blood T cell repertoires in COVID-19. Study-wide context: From the United States, Italy and Spain came samples of acute and convalescent COVID-19. In each case, the material was cDNA or gDNA derived from T cells, B-cell-depleted T cells, or PBMCs.

Original analysis: Estimation of nucleated cell counts was performed using reference gene primer amplification. The data were produced by immunoSEQ multiplex PCR, yet TCRdb's version contains in-frame clones alone and is incomplete. The V and J calls and clone size come from that table; D and trimming were worked out from the DNA. The repertoire has 150,000 to 200,000 clones, about 80% of them found once; the top ten carry roughly 8%. The V end was cut by 2 bases, the J end by 5 bases, with 8 bases between. The CDR3 is made up of 13 amino acids. Germline CDR1 LGHNA, CDR2 YNFKEQ. The genes are TRBV4-2 and TRBJ2-3; maybe TRBD1 (6 bases). This receptor was obtained from a man between 60 and 70 years old with acute or convalescent COVID-19. Specimen: peripheral blood. This CDR3 is CASSQYREDTQYF. The CDR3 region has the DNA TGTGCCAGCAGCCAATACAGGGAAGATACGCAGTATTTT.